The rows below give T cell receptor beta chains drawn from one sample of a study of blood T cell repertoires in COVID-19. Here immunoSEQ multiplex PCR was the method, and the copy in TCRdb shows in-frame clones only, minus some. This sample has around 270,000 clones, with approximately 85% found just once. Sample: PBMCs or T cells enriched from blood (not recorded which). These receptors were collected from a woman aged 25 to 45 who had recovered from COVID-19. CDR3s include the opening cysteine and the closing phenylalanine or tryptophan. Each record gives: V gene, D gene, J gene, clone size, CDR3 DNA, CDR3 protein. The D gene is left open where the match is weak. Size is omitted from some rows. Given values are once, few, many or a class for expanded clones.

TRBV11-1	-	TRBJ2-1	-	TGTGCCAGCAGCTTAGTTGGGGCTCAGTTCTTC	CASSLVGAQFF
TRBV4-1	TRBD1	TRBJ2-3	-	TGCGCCAGCAGCCATCCCCGGGACAGGGGGACAGATACGCAGTATTTT	CASSHPRDRGTDTQYF
TRBV2	TRBD2	TRBJ2-1	-	TGTGCCAGCAGTGCTAGCGGGGGTTACAATGAGCAGTTCTTC	CASSASGGYNEQFF
TRBV28	-	TRBJ1-2	-	TGTGCCAGCAGTCCACGGGACAAGGATGGCTACACCTTC	CASSPRDKDGYTF
TRBV6-5	-	TRBJ2-1	-	TGTGCCAGCAGCTCGGAGAATGAGCAGTTCTTC	CASSSENEQFF
TRBV9	-	TRBJ1-3	-	TGTGCCAGCAGCCCTCGAGACAGGAGAAACACCATATATTTT	CASSPRDRRNTIYF
TRBV29-1	TRBD1	TRBJ2-7	-	TGCAGCGTTGAAGATCGACAGGGGGCGAAGAACGAGCAGTACTTC	CSVEDRQGAKNEQYF
TRBV2	-	TRBJ2-1	-	TGTGCCAGCAGTGAATCTCAGGGGCAGGGTGAGCAGTTCTTC	CASSESQGQGEQFF
TRBV19	-	TRBJ1-1	-	TGTGCCAGTAGTATGAGTCAGAACACTGAAGCTTTCTTT	CASSMSQNTEAFF
TRBV5-1	TRBD1	TRBJ1-1	-	TGCGCCAGCAGCTTGACCGGACAGGGGAGTCCTGAAGCTTTCTTT	CASSLTGQGSPEAFF
TRBV3-1/TRBV3-2	TRBD1	TRBJ1-1	-	TGTGCCAGCAGGCCTATTTTTACAGGGGACACTGAAGCTTTCTTT	CASRPIFTGDTEAFF
TRBV5-4	TRBD2	TRBJ2-5	-	TGTGCCAGCAGCCAAAAAGCGGGGGATGAACAAGAGACCCAGTACTTC	CASSQKAGDEQETQYF
TRBV10-1	-	TRBJ1-1	-	TGCGCCAGCAGTAAGACAGAGAACACTGAAGCTTTCTTT	CASSKTENTEAFF
TRBV29-1	-	TRBJ1-2	-	TGCAGCGACCACGGTGGCTACACCTTC	CSDHGGYTF
TRBV5-1	TRBD1	TRBJ1-2	-	TGCGCCAGCAGCTCATACCGGGACAGAGCCTATGGCTACACCTTC	CASSSYRDRAYGYTF
TRBV19	-	TRBJ1-4	-	TGTGCCAGTAGTATCCCGACGGGGTATGGCGAAAAACTGTTTTTT	CASSIPTGYGEKLFF
TRBV29-1	-	TRBJ2-1	-	TGCAGCGTTGAAACCCAGCAGGATTACAATGAGCAGTTCTTC	CSVETQQDYNEQFF
TRBV3-1/TRBV3-2	-	TRBJ1-6	once	TGTGCCAGCAGCCAATTAAGGGGGGGATTGAATTCACCCCTCCACTTT	CASSQLRGGLNSPLHF
TRBV6-5	TRBD1	TRBJ1-6	-	TGTGCCAGCAGCCGAGGGACAGGGGGTAATTCACCCCTCCACTTT	CASSRGTGGNSPLHF
TRBV29-1	TRBD2	TRBJ2-3	-	TGCAGCGTTGAACTAGCGGGCGGCACAGATACGCAGTATTTT	CSVELAGGTDTQYF
TRBV6-4	TRBD2	TRBJ2-1	many	TGTGCCAGCAGTGGCAATAGCGGGGGCGGATTTGAGCAGTTCTTC	CASSGNSGGGFEQFF
TRBV11-2	-	TRBJ1-1	once	TGTGCCAGCAGCCCTAGCCAAGCCCGGGACATCATGAACACTGAAGCTTTCTTT	CASSPSQARDIMNTEAFF
TRBV3-1/TRBV3-2	TRBD2	TRBJ2-7	-	TGTGCCAGCAGCCTCGGGGGGGGCAGGGCCTACGAGCAGTACTTC	CASSLGGGRAYEQYF
TRBV19	-	TRBJ2-7	-	TGTGCCAGTACTTCAGGGGCTAGAGAGCAGTACTTC	CASTSGAREQYF
TRBV11-3	TRBD1	TRBJ2-3	-	TGTGCCAGCAGGGGGACAGACAATACGCAGTATTTT	CASRGTDNTQYF
TRBV6-1	TRBD2	TRBJ2-3	many	TGTGCCAGCAGTGAACTAGCGGGGGCAGATACGCAGTATTTT	CASSELAGADTQYF
TRBV5-1	-	TRBJ1-1	-	TGCGCCAGCAGCCCTGGGGCGGCGAACACTGAAGCTTTCTTT	CASSPGAANTEAFF
TRBV6-5	-	TRBJ1-4	-	TGTGCCAGCAGCCTCACAGTTTCTAATGAAAAACTGTTTTTT	CASSLTVSNEKLFF
TRBV24-1	-	TRBJ1-2	once	TGTGCCACTACCCCCACAGAGCGCTTGGGGGGTTATGGCTACACCTTC	CATTPTERLGGYGYTF
TRBV2	TRBD1	TRBJ2-1	-	TGTGCCAGCAGAGAGACAGGGGATGATGAGCAGTTCTTC	CASRETGDDEQFF
TRBV10-3	-	TRBJ1-4	few	TGTGCCATCAGTGACGACAGAAGAGGTGAAAAACTGTTTTTT	CAISDDRRGEKLFF
TRBV11-2	TRBD1	TRBJ2-7	-	TGTGCCAGCAGCTTAGTCGGCAGCCCGGGACAGTCATACGAGCAGTACTTC	CASSLVGSPGQSYEQYF
TRBV29-1	TRBD2	TRBJ2-5	-	TGCAGCGTTGCTCGCGGGAGGGCCGAAGAGACCCAGTACTTC	CSVARGRAEETQYF
TRBV29-1	-	TRBJ1-1	few	TGCAGCGTCCAGGGACTGACGAACACTGAAGCTTTCTTT	CSVQGLTNTEAFF
TRBV5-1	TRBD1	TRBJ1-1	-	TGCGCCAGCAGCTCCGAAGGGACAGGGACCTTACAAGCTTTCTTT	CASSSEGTGTLQAFF
TRBV4-1	-	TRBJ1-5	-	TGCGCCAGCAGCCAAGAGGGCACATCCTCTAATCAGCCCCAGCATTTT	CASSQEGTSSNQPQHF
TRBV9	-	TRBJ2-1	-	TGTGCCAGCAGCGTAGCCAGGGGCTTAGCCCAAAACAATGAGCAGTTCTTC	CASSVARGLAQNNEQFF
TRBV12-3/TRBV12-4	-	TRBJ2-1	-	TGTGCCAGCAGTTTAGTCAGCGACGGTGAGCAGTTCTTC	CASSLVSDGEQFF
TRBV6-5	-	TRBJ1-1	-	TGTGCCAGCAGTTACTCCAGGGTGGGAACTGAAGCTTTCTTT	CASSYSRVGTEAFF
TRBV7-2	TRBD2	TRBJ2-4	-	TGTGCCAGCAGCTTCCTAGCGGGGAGAAACATTCAGTACTTC	CASSFLAGRNIQYF
TRBV9	TRBD2	TRBJ2-1	-	TGTGCCAGCAGCTTACGGAGGGCGGGAGAGGGATACAATGAGCAGTTCTTC	CASSLRRAGEGYNEQFF
TRBV6-6	-	TRBJ2-7	-	TGTGCCAGCACCTATCAGGGTCGCTACGAGCAGTACTTC	CASTYQGRYEQYF
TRBV6-5	-	TRBJ1-1	few	TGTGCCAGCAGTTTGACAGGAAATACTGAAGCTTTCTTT	CASSLTGNTEAFF
TRBV24-1	TRBD1	TRBJ2-2	-	TGTGCCACCAGTGATTTGGGGTCGTGGGACAGGGTGAGCACCGGGGAGCTGTTTTTT	CATSDLGSWDRVSTGELFF
TRBV7-9	-	TRBJ1-6	-	TGTGCCAGCAGCTTAGGCTCAGTCTCCTATAATTCACCCCTCCACTTT	CASSLGSVSYNSPLHF
TRBV9	TRBD2	TRBJ2-7	-	TGTGCCAGCAGCGTAGCTCTAGCGGGCGGCCCCTACGAGCAGTACTTC	CASSVALAGGPYEQYF
TRBV4-2	-	TRBJ2-1	-	TGTGCCAGCAGCCGCTTCGGGGTGAATGAGCAGTTCTTC	CASSRFGVNEQFF
TRBV28	TRBD1	TRBJ2-2	-	TGTGCCAGCACCCGATTGCCAGGGGGCGCCTTTTACACCGGGGAGCTGTTTTTT	CASTRLPGGAFYTGELFF
TRBV12-3/TRBV12-4	-	TRBJ2-7	-	TGTGCCAGCTCTCCCCGGGATTTGGGGCAGTACTTC	CASSPRDLGQYF
TRBV2	TRBD2	TRBJ2-5	-	TGTGCCAGCGGTCGACTAGCGGGGGGTGAGACCCAGTACTTC	CASGRLAGGETQYF
TRBV5-4	-	TRBJ2-5	-	TGTGCCAGCAGCTCTAGTGGGGCTCAAGGAGAGACCCAGTACTTC	CASSSSGAQGETQYF
TRBV2	TRBD2	TRBJ2-5	few	TGTGCCAGCAGTGGGGTAACGGGGGGGTTCACTGAGACCCAGTACTTC	CASSGVTGGFTETQYF
TRBV9	-	TRBJ1-1	-	TGTGCCAGCAGCACCCATCGGACAGTTTCGAACACTGAAGCTTTCTTT	CASSTHRTVSNTEAFF
TRBV18	-	TRBJ1-2	few	TGTGCCAGCTCACCACAGACAAATGGCTACACCTTC	CASSPQTNGYTF
TRBV10-2	-	TRBJ1-2	-	TGCGCCAGCAGTGAGTCCTTCGAGCTAAGGGGCTATGGCTACACCTTC	CASSESFELRGYGYTF
TRBV29-1	-	TRBJ2-7	-	TGCAGCGTTGTGGGACACTACGAGCAGTACTTC	CSVVGHYEQYF
TRBV3-1/TRBV3-2	TRBD2	TRBJ2-1	-	TGTGCCAGCTCCCCAAGGGGGCTAGCGGGAGGTTACAATGAGCAGTTCTTC	CASSPRGLAGGYNEQFF